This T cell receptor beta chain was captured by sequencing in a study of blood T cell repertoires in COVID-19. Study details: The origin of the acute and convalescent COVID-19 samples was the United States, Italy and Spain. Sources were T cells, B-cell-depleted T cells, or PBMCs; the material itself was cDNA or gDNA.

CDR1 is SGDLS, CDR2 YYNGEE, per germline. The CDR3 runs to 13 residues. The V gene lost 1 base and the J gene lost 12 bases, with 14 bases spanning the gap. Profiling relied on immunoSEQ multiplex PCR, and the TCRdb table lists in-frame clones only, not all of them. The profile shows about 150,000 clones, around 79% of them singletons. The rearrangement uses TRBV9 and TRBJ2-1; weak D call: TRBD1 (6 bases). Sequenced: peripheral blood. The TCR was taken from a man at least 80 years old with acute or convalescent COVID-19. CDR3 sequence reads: CASSVLGVDRQFF. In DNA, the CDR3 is TGTGCCAGCAGCGTACTAGGGGTGGACAGGCAGTTCTTC.